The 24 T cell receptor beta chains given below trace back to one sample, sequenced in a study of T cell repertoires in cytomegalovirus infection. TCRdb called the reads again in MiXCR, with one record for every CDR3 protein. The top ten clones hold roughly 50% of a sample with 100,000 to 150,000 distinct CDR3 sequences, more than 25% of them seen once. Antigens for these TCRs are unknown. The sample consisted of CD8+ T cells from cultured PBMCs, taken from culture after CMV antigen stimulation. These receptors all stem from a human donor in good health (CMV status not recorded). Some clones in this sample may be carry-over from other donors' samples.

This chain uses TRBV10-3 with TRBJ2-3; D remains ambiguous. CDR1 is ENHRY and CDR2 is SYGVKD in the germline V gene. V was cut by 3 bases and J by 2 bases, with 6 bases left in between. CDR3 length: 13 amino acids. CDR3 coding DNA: TGTGCCATCAGTGAATGGGACACAGATACGCAGTATTTT. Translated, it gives CAISEWDTDTQYF.

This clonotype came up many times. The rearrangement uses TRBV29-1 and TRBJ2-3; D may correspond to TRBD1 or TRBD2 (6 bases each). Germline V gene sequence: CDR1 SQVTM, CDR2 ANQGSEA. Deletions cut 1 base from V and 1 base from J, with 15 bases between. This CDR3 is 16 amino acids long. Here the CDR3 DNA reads TGCAGCGTTGAAGGTTTCGTGGAGGGGGGCACAGATACGCAGTATTTT. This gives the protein CSVEGFVEGGTDTQYF.

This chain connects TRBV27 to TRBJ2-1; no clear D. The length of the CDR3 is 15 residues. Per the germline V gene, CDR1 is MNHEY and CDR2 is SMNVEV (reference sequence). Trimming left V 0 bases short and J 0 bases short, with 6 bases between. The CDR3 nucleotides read TGTGCCAGCAGTTTATCCCCGAGCTCCTACAATGAGCAGTTCTTC. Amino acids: CASSLSPSSYNEQFF.

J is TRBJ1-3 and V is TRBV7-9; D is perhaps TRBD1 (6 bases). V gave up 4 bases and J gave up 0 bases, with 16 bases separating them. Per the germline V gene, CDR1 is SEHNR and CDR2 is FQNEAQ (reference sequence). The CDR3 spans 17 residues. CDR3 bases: TGTGCCAGCAGCTCGTGGGGCAGGGGAAGCTCTGGAAACACCATATATTTT. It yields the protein CASSSWGRGSSGNTIYF.

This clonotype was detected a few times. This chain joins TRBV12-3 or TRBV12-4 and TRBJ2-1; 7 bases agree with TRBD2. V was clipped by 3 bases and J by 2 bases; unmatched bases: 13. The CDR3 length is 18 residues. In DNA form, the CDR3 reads TGTGCCAGCAGTTTCCCCCAAACGGGGGGAGGCCCCTACAATGAGCAGTTCTTC. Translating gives CASSFPQTGGGPYNEQFF.

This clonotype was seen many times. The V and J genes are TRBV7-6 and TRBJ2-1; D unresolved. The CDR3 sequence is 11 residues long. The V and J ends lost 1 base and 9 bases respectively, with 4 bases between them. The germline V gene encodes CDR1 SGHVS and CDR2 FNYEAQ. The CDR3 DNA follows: TGTGCCAGCAGCTTAGAGGGTGAGCAGTTCTTC. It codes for CASSLEGEQFF.

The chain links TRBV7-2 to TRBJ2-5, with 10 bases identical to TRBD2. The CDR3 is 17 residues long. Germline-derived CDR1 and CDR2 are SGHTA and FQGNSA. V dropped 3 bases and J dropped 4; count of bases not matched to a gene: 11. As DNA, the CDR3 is TGTGCCAGCAGCTTCAACCTAGCGGGGGTCTTACCAGAGACCCAGTACTTC. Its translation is CASSFNLAGVLPETQYF.

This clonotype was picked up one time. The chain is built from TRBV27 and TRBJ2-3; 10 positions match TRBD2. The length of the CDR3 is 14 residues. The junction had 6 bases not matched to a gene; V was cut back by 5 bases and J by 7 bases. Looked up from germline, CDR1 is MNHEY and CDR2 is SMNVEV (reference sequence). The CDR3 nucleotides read TGTGCCAGCAGTAGCCTAGCGGGGGCATATACGCAGTATTTT. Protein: CASSSLAGAYTQYF.

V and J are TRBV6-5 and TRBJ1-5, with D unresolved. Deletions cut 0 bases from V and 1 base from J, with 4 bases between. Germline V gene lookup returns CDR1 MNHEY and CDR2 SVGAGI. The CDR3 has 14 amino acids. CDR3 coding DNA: TGTGCCAGCAGTTACTCGAGGAGCAATCAGCCCCAGCATTTT. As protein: CASSYSRSNQPQHF.

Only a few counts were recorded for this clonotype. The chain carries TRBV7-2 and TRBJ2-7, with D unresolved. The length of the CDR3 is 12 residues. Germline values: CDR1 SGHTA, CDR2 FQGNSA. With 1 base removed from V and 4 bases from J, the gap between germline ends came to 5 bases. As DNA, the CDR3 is TGTGCCAGCAGCTTAGATTGGTACGAGCAGTACTTC. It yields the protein CASSLDWYEQYF.

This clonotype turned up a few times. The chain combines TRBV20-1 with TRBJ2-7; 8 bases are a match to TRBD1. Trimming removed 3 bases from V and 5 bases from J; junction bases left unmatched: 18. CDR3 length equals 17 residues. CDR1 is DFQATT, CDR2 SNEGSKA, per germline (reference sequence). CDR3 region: CSASWQGARRLRNEQYF. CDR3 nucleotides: TGCAGTGCTAGTTGGCAGGGGGCGCGCAGGCTTCGGAACGAGCAGTACTTC.

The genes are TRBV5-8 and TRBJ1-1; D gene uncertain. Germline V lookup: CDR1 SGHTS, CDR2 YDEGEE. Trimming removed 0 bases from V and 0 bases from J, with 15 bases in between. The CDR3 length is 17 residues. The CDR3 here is CASSLGRGYIMNTEAFF. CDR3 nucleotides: TGTGCCAGCAGCTTGGGGAGAGGGTACATTATGAACACTGAAGCTTTCTTT.

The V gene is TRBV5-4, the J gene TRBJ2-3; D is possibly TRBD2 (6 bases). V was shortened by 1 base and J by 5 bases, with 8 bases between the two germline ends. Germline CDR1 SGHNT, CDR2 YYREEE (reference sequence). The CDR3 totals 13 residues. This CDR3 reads CASSLRGRDTQYF. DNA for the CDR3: TGTGCCAGCAGCTTGCGGGGGAGAGATACGCAGTATTTT.

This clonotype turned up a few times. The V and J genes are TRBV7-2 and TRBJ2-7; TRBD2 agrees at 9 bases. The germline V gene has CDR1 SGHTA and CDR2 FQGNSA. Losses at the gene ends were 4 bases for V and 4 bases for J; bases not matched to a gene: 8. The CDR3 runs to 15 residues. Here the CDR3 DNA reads TGTGCCAGCAGCTCTAGCGGGGTTCAACGGTACGAGCAGTACTTC. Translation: CASSSSGVQRYEQYF.

The DNA for the CDR3 is TGCGCCAGCAGCCAAGGGGCTAGCGGGGGATTAGGGTCCTACGAGCAGTACTTC. This encodes CASSQGASGGLGSYEQYF. The V and J genes are TRBV4-3 and TRBJ2-7; 10 bases are a match to TRBD2. This CDR3 comprises 18 residues. V was pared by 1 base and J by 1 base, with 10 bases of the junction left unmatched. Germline CDR1 LGHNA, CDR2 YSLEER.

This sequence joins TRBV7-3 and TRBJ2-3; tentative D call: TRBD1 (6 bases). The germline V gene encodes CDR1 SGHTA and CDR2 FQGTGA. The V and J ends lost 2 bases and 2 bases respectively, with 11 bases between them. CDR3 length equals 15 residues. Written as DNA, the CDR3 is TGTGCCAGCAGCTTACAGGGGACCTACACAGATACGCAGTATTTT. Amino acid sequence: CASSLQGTYTDTQYF.

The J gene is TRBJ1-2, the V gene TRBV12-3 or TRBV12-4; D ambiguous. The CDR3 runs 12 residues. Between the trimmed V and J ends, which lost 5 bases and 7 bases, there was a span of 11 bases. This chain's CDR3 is CASSTGRVGYTF. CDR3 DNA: TGTGCCAGCAGTACCGGCCGGGTTGGCTACACCTTC.

CDR3 protein: CASSLNEDMLFIQYF. Here the CDR3 DNA reads TGTGCCAGCAGCTTAAATGAGGATATGCTTTTCATTCAGTACTTC. V usage is TRBV7-8 and J usage is TRBJ2-4; D gene ambiguous. Trimming took 2 bases from V and 9 from J, leaving 17 bases between them. Per germline, CDR1 SGHVS and CDR2 FQNEAQ. This CDR3 is built from 15 residues.

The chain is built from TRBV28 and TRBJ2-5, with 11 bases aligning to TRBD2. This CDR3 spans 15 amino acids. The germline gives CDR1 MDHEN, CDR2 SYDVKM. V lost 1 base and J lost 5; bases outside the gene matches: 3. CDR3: CASSLSRLAGETQYF. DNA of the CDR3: TGTGCCAGCAGTTTATCCCGACTAGCGGGGGAGACCCAGTACTTC.

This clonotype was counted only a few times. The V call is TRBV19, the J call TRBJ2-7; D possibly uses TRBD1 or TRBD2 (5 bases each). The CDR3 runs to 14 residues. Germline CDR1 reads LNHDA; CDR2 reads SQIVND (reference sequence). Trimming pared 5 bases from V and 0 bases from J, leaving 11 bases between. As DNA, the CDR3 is TGTGCCAGTAGTTCTGGGGGATTCTCCTACGAGCAGTACTTC. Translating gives CASSSGGFSYEQYF.

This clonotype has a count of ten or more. CDR3 DNA: TGTGCCAGCAGTTTTCTAGCGGGATCCTACAATGAGCAGTTCTTC. Translation: CASSFLAGSYNEQFF. V gene TRBV7-2 combines with J gene TRBJ2-1, with TRBD2 identical over 9 bases. The CDR3 has 15 amino acids. Germline assignment: CDR1 SGHTA and CDR2 FQGNSA. V lost 6 bases, J lost 1 base, and 4 bases stayed unmatched.

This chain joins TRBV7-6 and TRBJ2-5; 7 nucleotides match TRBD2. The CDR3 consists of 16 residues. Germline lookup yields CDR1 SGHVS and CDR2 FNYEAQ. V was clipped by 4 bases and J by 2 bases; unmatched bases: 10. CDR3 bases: TGTGCCAGCAGCTCCCCCTGGGGAGCGGGGCAAGAGACCCAGTACTTC. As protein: CASSSPWGAGQETQYF. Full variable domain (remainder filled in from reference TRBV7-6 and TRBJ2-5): GAGVSQSPRYKVTKRGQDVALRCDPISGHVSLYWYRQALGQGPEFLTYFNYEAQQDKSGLPNDRFSAERPEGSISTLTIQRTEQRDSAMYRCASSSPWGAGQETQYFGPGTRLLVL.

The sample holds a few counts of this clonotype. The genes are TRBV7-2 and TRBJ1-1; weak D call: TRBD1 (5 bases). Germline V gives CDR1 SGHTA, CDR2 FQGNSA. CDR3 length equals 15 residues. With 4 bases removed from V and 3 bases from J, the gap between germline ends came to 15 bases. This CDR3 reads CASSYPVGRDTEAFF. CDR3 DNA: TGTGCCAGCAGCTACCCAGTGGGGCGGGACACTGAAGCTTTCTTT. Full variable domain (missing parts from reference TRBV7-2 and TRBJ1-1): GAGVSQSPSNKVTEKGKDVELRCDPISGHTALYWYRQSLGQGLEFLIYFQGNSAPDKSGLPSDRFSAERTGGSVSTLTIQRTQQEDSAVYLCASSYPVGRDTEAFFGQGTRLTVV.

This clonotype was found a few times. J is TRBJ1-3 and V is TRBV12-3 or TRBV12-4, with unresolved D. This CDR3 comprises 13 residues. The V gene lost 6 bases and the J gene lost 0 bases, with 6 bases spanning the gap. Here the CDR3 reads CASRMGSGNTIYF. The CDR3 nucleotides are TGTGCCAGCAGGATGGGCTCTGGAAACACCATATATTTT.